This TCR beta chain came from a study of cytotoxic CD8 clonotypes in ibrutinib-treated CLL. About the research overall: The patients comprised approximately eleven relapsed/refractory and 15 treatment-naive cases, some 17 IGHV unmutated. Investigators collected response samples after a median about twelve months of treatment, range 6 to 36.

This clone came up a few times. Its cognate antigen is unknown. Whole-study results and caveats: Baseline levels were approached again at progression, after clonality had risen at ibrutinib response. Contraction or stability on treatment characterized the public clonotypes, which were uncommon.

The assay was immunoSEQ multiplex PCR, and TCRdb's table has in-frame clones only and misses some. The sample lists around 40,000 clones; 70% were seen once. Sequenced here: PBMCs, sampled at disease progression, from a patient treated with ibrutinib. The TCR originated in a human donor with chronic lymphocytic leukemia.

The CDR3 DNA sequence: TGCGCCAGCAGTGAGTCGTCGGCTAGCGGCCTCAATGAGCAGTTCTTC. Its translation: CASSESSASGLNEQFF. The rearrangement uses TRBV10-1 and TRBJ2-1, with 7 bases identical to TRBD2. This CDR3 region has 16 residues. Germline values: CDR1 WNHNN, CDR2 SYGVQD (reference sequence). V lost 0 bases to trimming and J lost 6 bases; unmatched junction nucleotides: 8.